This TCR beta chain was recovered during a study of cytomegalovirus exposure and HLA in healthy donors. General observations from the study: For TCR beta chains, V- and J-gene trimming was later linked to a missense DCLRE1C variant.

The study ran its PCR with 60 Vbeta and 13 Jbeta primers. The assay was immunoSEQ multiplex PCR, and TCRdb's table has in-frame clones only and misses some. The sample lists 110,000 to 150,000 clones; approximately 68% were seen once. Per the germline V gene, CDR1 is GTSNPN and CDR2 is SVGIG (reference sequence). The V and J ends lost 1 base and 3 bases respectively, with 21 bases between them. CDR3 length: 17 amino acids. This clone turned up a few times. Antigen unknown. The receptor's source is a man aged 60-69 years in good health and CMV-seronegative. The chain links TRBV30 to TRBJ1-2, with D possibly TRBD1 on 6 matching bases. Source material: PBMCs. The CDR3 DNA reads as TGTGCCTGGAGTGCACAGGGTTCGGGCTTCTTTGACTATGGCTACACCTTC. It encodes CAWSAQGSGFFDYGYTF.